The TCR beta chain described here comes from a study of OX40 agonist ivuxolimab in advanced cancers. Study-level points and caveats: There were also nonresponders showing low normalized T-cell clonal expansion.

For this clone: What it binds is not known.

This CDR3 region has 16 residues. Germline V CDR1 and CDR2: SEHNR, FQNEAQ (reference sequence). V lost 5 bases and J 4 bases, leaving 15 bases between the germline ends. Using immunoSEQ multiplex PCR, the repertoire was profiled, and TCRdb retains in-frame clones only, with some absent. The sample yields tens of thousands of clones, about four fifths seen once. This rearrangement joins TRBV7-9 to TRBJ2-6; a possible D gene is TRBD1 (6 bases). The TCR was taken from an adult with an advanced solid tumor such as melanoma, head and neck, liver or kidney cancer. The material sequenced was CD4+ or CD8+ T cells sorted from blood, taken in a trial of the OX40 agonist ivuxolimab. As DNA, the CDR3 is TGTGCCAGCAGCCGGCTCAGGGGTTCCGGGGCCAACGTCCTGACTTTC. As protein: CASSRLRGSGANVLTF.